This TCR beta chain was obtained from a study of blood T cell repertoires in COVID-19. Study-wide background: Acute and convalescent COVID-19 samples came from the United States, Italy and Spain. Sample material is recorded as cDNA or gDNA derived from T cells, B-cell-depleted T cells, or PBMCs.

V was pared by 10 bases and J by 2 bases, with 14 bases between. The length of the CDR3 is 13 residues. The germline gives CDR1 ENHRY, CDR2 SYGVKD. Per the original data handling: Estimates of nucleated cell counts were drawn from the amplification of reference gene primers. The protocol was immunoSEQ multiplex PCR, while the TCRdb copy is restricted to in-frame clones and leaves out a portion. The V and J calls and clone size come from that table; D and trimming were worked out from the DNA. The sample lists more than 300,000 clones, more than 80% occurring once. The clonotype comes from a man aged 18 to 29 who had recovered from COVID-19. The sample was peripheral blood. The V gene is TRBV10-3, the J gene TRBJ2-5, with a possible D match to TRBD1 (5 bases). The CDR3 DNA sequence: TGTGCCACCACAAAGCAGGGTCAAGAGACCCAGTACTTC. This codes for CATTKQGQETQYF.